The present T cell receptor (beta chain) was sequenced within a study of CD8 T cells in Susac syndrome. Looked up from germline, CDR1 is MNHEY and CDR2 is SMNVEV (reference sequence). Losses at the gene ends were 5 bases for V and 5 bases for J; bases not matched to a gene: 9. The CDR3 is made up of 16 amino acids. An input of about 0.5 to 1 ug of RNA was subjected to reverse transcription using random hexamers. With immunoSEQ multiplex PCR, TCR beta CDR3 was amplified across 54 Vbeta and 13 Jbeta. TCRdb analysed the immunoSEQ multiplex PCR reads with MiXCR anew, one entry per CDR3 protein. The sample shows roughly 120,000 distinct CDR3 sequences, 85% to 95% of them seen only once.

V gene TRBV27 combines with J gene TRBJ1-6, with 7 nucleotides matching TRBD1. The clonotype was recovered from a human donor with multiple sclerosis. Source material: CD8+ T cells from PBMCs. Here the CDR3 DNA reads TGTGCCAGCAGTCCCCACAGGGGCCTTCATAATTCACCCCTCCACTTT. Its protein is CASSPHRGLHNSPLHF.